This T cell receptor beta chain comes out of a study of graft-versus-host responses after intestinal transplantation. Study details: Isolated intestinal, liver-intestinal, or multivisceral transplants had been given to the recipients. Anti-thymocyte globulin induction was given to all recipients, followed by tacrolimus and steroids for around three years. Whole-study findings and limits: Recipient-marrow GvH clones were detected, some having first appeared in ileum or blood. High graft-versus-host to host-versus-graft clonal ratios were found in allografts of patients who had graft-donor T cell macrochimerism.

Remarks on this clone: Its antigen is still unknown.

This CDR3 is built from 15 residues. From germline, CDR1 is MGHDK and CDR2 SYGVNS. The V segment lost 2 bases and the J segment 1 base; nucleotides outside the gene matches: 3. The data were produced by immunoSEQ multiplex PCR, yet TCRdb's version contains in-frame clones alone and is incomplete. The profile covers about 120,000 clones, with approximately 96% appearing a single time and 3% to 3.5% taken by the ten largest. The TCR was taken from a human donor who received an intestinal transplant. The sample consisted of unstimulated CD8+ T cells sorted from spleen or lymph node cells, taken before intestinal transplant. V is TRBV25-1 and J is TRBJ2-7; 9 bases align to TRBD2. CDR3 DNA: TGTGCCAGCAGTGAAAGCCTAGCGGGGTCCTACGAGCAGTACTTC. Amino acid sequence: CASSESLAGSYEQYF.